Shown below are 5 T cell receptor beta chains from a single sample sequenced in a study of T cell repertoires in cytomegalovirus infection. TCRdb reprocessed the reads with MiXCR, giving one entry per CDR3 protein. Here the sample spans some 180,000 distinct CDR3 sequences, about a tenth being singletons. The sample comprised PBMCs. The receptors were gathered from a human donor in good health (CMV status not recorded). Some clones in this sample may be carry-over from other donors' samples.

This clonotype was picked up many times. The gene calls are TRBV7-2 and TRBJ1-1; D unclear. The CDR3 sequence is 13 residues long. Germline CDR1 reads SGHTA; CDR2 reads FQGNSA. V gave up 4 bases and J gave up 0 bases, with 6 bases separating them. CDR3 residues: CASSSSVNTEAFF. The CDR3 DNA is TGTGCCAGCAGCTCATCAGTGAACACTGAAGCTTTCTTT.

This clonotype was recorded only once. CDR3 sequence reads: CASRDAGLGGYTF. The CDR3, as DNA: TGTGCCAGCAGGGACGCGGGGTTGGGGGGCTACACCTTC. The V and J genes are TRBV6-6 and TRBJ1-2; D is undetermined. The ends were cut back, 6 bases at V and 8 bases at J, with 16 bases in the middle. This CDR3 comprises 13 residues. Germline values: CDR1 MNHNY, CDR2 SVGAGI (reference sequence).

This clonotype has at least ten counts. This rearrangement joins TRBV5-8 to TRBJ2-3; 7 bases match TRBD2. The CDR3 is made up of 16 amino acids. V gave up 0 bases and J gave up 2 bases; unmatched junction bases: 6. The germline CDR1 and CDR2 sequences are SGHTS and YDEGEE. For the CDR3, the DNA is TGTGCCAGCAGCTTGGATAGCGGGTGGGTCACAGATACGCAGTATTTT. Amino acid sequence: CASSLDSGWVTDTQYF. Variable domain in full (rest from reference TRBV5-8 and TRBJ2-3): EAGVTQSPTHLIKTRGQQATLRCSPISGHTSVYWYQQALGLGLQFLLWYDEGEERNRGNFPPRFSGRQFPNYSSELNVNALELEDSALYLCASSLDSGWVTDTQYFGPGTRLTVL.

In this sample, this clonotype turned up a few times. This chain uses TRBV27 with TRBJ2-1; D gene unclear. This CDR3 contains 13 residues. Germline assignment: CDR1 MNHEY and CDR2 SMNVEV (reference sequence). The V end lost 5 bases, the J end lost 3 bases, and 8 bases lay between the germline ends. The CDR3 sequence: CASSLSVYNEQFF. In DNA, the CDR3 is TGTGCCAGCAGTCTTTCGGTCTACAATGAGCAGTTCTTC.

This clonotype was seen a few times. The CDR3 here is CASSPTVGTGELFF. The CDR3 DNA reads as TGTGCCAGCAGCCCTACCGTGGGCACCGGGGAGCTGTTTTTT. This chain uses TRBV11-2 with TRBJ2-2, with D unresolved. Germline-derived CDR1 and CDR2 are SGHAT and FQNNGV. The CDR3 sequence is 14 residues long. V was clipped by 5 bases and J by 4 bases, with 11 bases between them.